These 7 T cell receptor beta chains were all obtained from the same sample, sequenced in a study of blood T cell repertoires in COVID-19 (TCRdb year 2020). Library preparation used the immunoSEQ multiplex PCR assay. TCRdb stores this immuneACCESS table with in-frame sequences only. Part of the clones is absent; in the studies checked, under half of the shortfall reflects unresolved V genes, and no reason is known for the rest. Within this sample are 80,000 or so clones, with roughly nine tenths of them counted one time only. About 2% of the sample rests with the top ten. The sequenced material came from peripheral blood. Source of these receptors: a man between 50 and 59 years old with acute or convalescent COVID-19.

The genes are TRBV3-1 (or the pseudogene TRBV3-2) and TRBJ2-1; 13 positions match TRBD2. The CDR3 spans 18 residues. Germline V CDR1 and CDR2: LGHDT, YNNKEL (reference sequence). V trimming: 1 base; J trimming: 5 bases; junction bases outside the gene matches: 8. CDR3 nucleotides: TGTGCCAGCAGCCAAGGGACTAGCGGGAGAAGGTCTGACAATGAGCAGTTCTTC. Encoded protein: CASSQGTSGRRSDNEQFF.

This clone was detected a few times. This chain connects TRBV19 to TRBJ2-1; the match to TRBD1 covers 12 bases. Per the germline V gene, CDR1 is LNHDA and CDR2 is SQIVND (reference sequence). V lost 5 bases and J lost 7; bases outside the gene matches: 9. The CDR3 has 16 residues. Here the CDR3 DNA reads TGTGCCAGTAGTCCGACCGGGACAGGGGGCAAAAATGAGCAGTTCTTC. Its protein is CASSPTGTGGKNEQFF.

The chain couples TRBV6-4 to TRBJ2-1; 8 bases align to TRBD2. This CDR3 contains 17 residues. V shed 0 bases, J shed 9 bases, and the junction held 13 bases outside the gene matches. Per germline, CDR1 MRHNA and CDR2 SNTAGT. The DNA for the CDR3 is TGTGCCAGCAGTGACTCGCACACTAGCGGAGGGGCGGGTGAGCAGTTCTTC. Its translation is CASSDSHTSGGAGEQFF.

The CDR3 region has the DNA TGTGCCAGCAGTGAAGCCCCAGGCTACACCTTC. Amino acids: CASSEAPGYTF. The V and J genes are TRBV6-1 and TRBJ1-2; D is unresolved. The CDR3 is 11 amino acids. V lost 0 bases, J lost 8 bases, and 4 bases lay in between. Germline V lookup: CDR1 MNHNS, CDR2 SASEGT.

In this sample, this clone turned up a few times. V and J are TRBV4-2 and TRBJ1-6; no reliable D call. This CDR3 is built from 16 residues. The V gene lost 0 bases and the J gene lost 9 bases, with 15 bases spanning the gap. The germline gives CDR1 LGHNA, CDR2 YNFKEQ. The CDR3 protein is CASSQDRGGRSSPLHF. The DNA for the CDR3 is TGTGCCAGCAGCCAAGATCGTGGAGGGCGAAGTTCACCCCTCCACTTT.

The chain has TRBV19 and TRBJ2-5; weak D call: TRBD1 (8 bases). The germline gives CDR1 LNHDA, CDR2 SQIVND (reference sequence). The ends were cut back, 4 bases at V and 1 base at J, with 13 bases in the middle. The length of the CDR3 is 15 residues. This CDR3 is CASSTGGTGQETQYF. CDR3 sequence (DNA): TGTGCCAGTAGTACCGGGGGGACAGGCCAAGAGACCCAGTACTTC.

The J gene is TRBJ2-5, the V gene TRBV5-1, with a weak D call TRBD2 (5 bases). Germline assignment: CDR1 SGHRS and CDR2 YFSETQ. The CDR3 runs 14 residues. V lost 2 bases and J 2 bases, leaving 10 bases between the germline ends. In nucleotides, the CDR3 is TGCGCCAGCAGCTTCGCGGGCACGCAAGAGACCCAGTACTTC. Translation: CASSFAGTQETQYF. The full variable domain, rest sourced from reference TRBV5-1 and TRBJ2-5, is KAGVTQTPRYLIKTRGQQVTLSCSPISGHRSVSWYQQTPGQGLQFLFEYFSETQRNKGNFPGRFSGRQFSNSRSEMNVSTLELGDSALYLCASSFAGTQETQYFGPGTRLLVL.